This T cell receptor (beta chain) was sequenced in a study of early stage breast cancer tumors. Study summary: Each sample averaged around 10-fold read coverage.

Measured with immunoSEQ multiplex PCR; TCRdb has only the in-frame clones, and not every one. This table has 27,000 or so clones, approximately 85% appearing once. This clone came up a few times. Germline V gene sequence: CDR1 SGHRS, CDR2 YFSETQ. V lost 1 base and J 2 bases, leaving 13 bases between the germline ends. The CDR3 length is 16 residues. Sequences were obtained from blood. The rearrangement uses TRBV5-1 and TRBJ1-3; TRBD1 is a possible D gene (6 bases). This TCR derives from a person in their fifties with breast cancer. The CDR3 spells CASSLNGAGAGNTIYF. The CDR3 coding sequence is TGCGCCAGCAGCTTGAATGGGGCAGGGGCTGGAAACACCATATATTTT.